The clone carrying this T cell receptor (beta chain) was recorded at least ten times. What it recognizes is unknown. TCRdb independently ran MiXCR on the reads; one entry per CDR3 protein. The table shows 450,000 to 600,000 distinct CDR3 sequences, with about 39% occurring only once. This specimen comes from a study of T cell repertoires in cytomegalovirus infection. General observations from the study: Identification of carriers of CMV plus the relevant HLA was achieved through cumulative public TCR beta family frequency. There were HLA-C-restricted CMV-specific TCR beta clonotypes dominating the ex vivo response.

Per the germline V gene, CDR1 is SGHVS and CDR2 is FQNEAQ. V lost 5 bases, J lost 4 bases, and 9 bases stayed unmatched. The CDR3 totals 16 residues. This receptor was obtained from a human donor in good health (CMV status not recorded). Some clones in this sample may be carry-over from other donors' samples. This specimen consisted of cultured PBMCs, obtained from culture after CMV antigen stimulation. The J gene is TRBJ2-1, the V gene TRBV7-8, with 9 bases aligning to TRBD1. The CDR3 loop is CASSADRGSTYNEQFF. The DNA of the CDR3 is TGTGCCAGCAGCGCCGACAGGGGGAGTACATACAATGAGCAGTTCTTC.